One sample yielded the 9 T cell receptor beta chains listed below, sequenced in a study of Tregs in tolerant kidney transplant recipients. The protocol was immunoSEQ multiplex PCR, while the TCRdb copy is restricted to in-frame clones and leaves out a portion. Of 95,000 to 120,000 clones listed, around 91% are singletons. The sample was CD4+ T cells from blood, taken before the transplant. The receptors derive from a human donor who received a combined kidney and bone marrow transplant.

This chain uses TRBV28 with TRBJ2-1, with 11 bases identical to TRBD2. V lost 5 bases and J lost 0; bases outside the gene matches: 0. Germline loops: CDR1 MDHEN, CDR2 SYDVKM. This CDR3 is built from 15 residues. The CDR3 sequence is CASSTSGSSYNEQFF. The DNA for the CDR3 is TGTGCCAGCAGTACTAGCGGGAGCTCCTACAATGAGCAGTTCTTC.

This clone has only one observation. The chain joins TRBV29-1 to TRBJ2-1, with a possible D match to TRBD2 (5 bases). Per germline, CDR1 SQVTM and CDR2 ANQGSEA. The CDR3 consists of 10 residues. Trimming took 6 bases from V and 9 from J, leaving 9 bases between them. This chain's CDR3 is CSVGVVEQFF. The CDR3, as DNA: TGCAGCGTCGGGGTAGTTGAGCAGTTCTTC.

CDR3 loop: CIARATGRSYNEQFF. The CDR3 bases are TGCATCGCCCGGGCCACAGGGAGATCCTACAATGAGCAGTTCTTC. The rearrangement joins TRBV29-1 to TRBJ2-1, with D perhaps matching TRBD1 (6 bases). Looked up from germline, CDR1 is SQVTM and CDR2 is ANQGSEA. The length of the CDR3 is 15 residues.

The V gene is TRBV5-8, the J gene TRBJ1-5; TRBD1 is a possible D gene (6 bases). Germline CDR1 is SGHTS and CDR2 is YDEGEE. CDR3 length: 12 residues. V gave up 7 bases and J gave up 7 bases, with 12 bases separating them. This chain's CDR3 is CASGVRGQPQHF. CDR3 nucleotide sequence: TGTGCCAGCGGAGTCAGGGGCCAGCCCCAGCATTTT.

The chain carries TRBV4-1 and TRBJ2-2, with 11 bases lining up with TRBD2. The CDR3 spans 17 residues. Unmatched junction bases numbered 15, after V lost 8 bases and J lost 7 bases. CDR1 MGHRA and CDR2 YSYEKL come from the germline V gene. The CDR3 region is CASSQELAGVGGGELFF. The CDR3 region has the DNA TGCGCCAGCTCCCAGGAACTAGCGGGAGTCGGAGGCGGGGAGCTGTTTTTT.

The rearrangement links TRBV5-8 to TRBJ2-6; 10 bases line up with TRBD2. This CDR3 spans 20 amino acids. V lost 4 bases and J lost 0; bases outside the gene matches: 13. Germline CDR1 is SGHTS and CDR2 is YDEGEE. CDR3 in amino acids: CASSLLGLASGSSGANVLTF. CDR3 in DNA: TGTGCCAGCAGCCTCCTGGGCTTGGCTAGCGGGAGCTCTGGGGCCAACGTCCTGACTTTC.

The V and J genes are TRBV10-2 and TRBJ2-5, with TRBD2 matching 11 bases. The trim removed 7 bases at V and 4 bases at J, leaving 20 bases unmatched. Germline lookup yields CDR1 WSHSY and CDR2 SAAADI. The CDR3 runs to 19 residues. CDR3 sequence reads: CASMDFHGLAGAGGETQYF. As DNA, the CDR3 is TGCGCCAGCATGGATTTCCACGGACTAGCGGGCGCCGGTGGAGAGACCCAGTACTTC.

The gene calls are TRBV7-2 and TRBJ1-1; D is unclear. Trimming shortened V by 3 bases and J by 2 bases, and 10 bases separated the two germline ends. Germline V gene lookup returns CDR1 SGHTA and CDR2 FQGNSA. The CDR3 covers 14 residues. In DNA, the CDR3 is TGTGCCAGCAGCTTCGGACGGGGAAACACTGAAGCTTTCTTT. Encoded protein: CASSFGRGNTEAFF.

V and J are TRBV5-4 and TRBJ2-2; D is possibly TRBD1 (5 bases). V shed 0 bases and J shed 8 bases, with 11 bases lying between them. The CDR3 contains 14 residues. Germline CDR1 SGHNT, CDR2 YYREEE (reference sequence). The CDR3 nucleotides read TGTGCCAGCAGCTTGGAACCTAGGACAGGGGAGCTGTTTTTT. This encodes CASSLEPRTGELFF.